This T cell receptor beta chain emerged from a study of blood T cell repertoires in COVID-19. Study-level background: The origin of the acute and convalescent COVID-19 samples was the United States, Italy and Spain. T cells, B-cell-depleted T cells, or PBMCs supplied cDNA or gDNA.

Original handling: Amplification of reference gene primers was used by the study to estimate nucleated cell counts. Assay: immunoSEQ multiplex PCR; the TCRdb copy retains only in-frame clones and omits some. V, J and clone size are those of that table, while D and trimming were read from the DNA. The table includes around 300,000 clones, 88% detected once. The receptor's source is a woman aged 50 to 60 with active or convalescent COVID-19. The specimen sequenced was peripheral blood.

Written as DNA, the CDR3 is TGTGCCATCAGTGAACTAGACAGGGGGAATTCACCCCTCCACTTT. It codes for CAISELDRGNSPLHF. The chain joins TRBV10-3 to TRBJ1-6; 9 bases fit TRBD1. The CDR3 has 15 residues. Trimming took 3 bases from V and 7 from J; bases not matched to a gene: 4. Germline V lookup: CDR1 ENHRY, CDR2 SYGVKD.